This T cell receptor (beta chain) was observed in a study of T-cell memory formation after mild COVID-19. The CDR3 is 15 amino acids. CDR1 is MGHRA, CDR2 YSYEKL, per germline. Trimming pared 2 bases from V and 4 bases from J, leaving 14 bases between. TCRdb independently ran MiXCR on the 5' RACE reads; one entry per CDR3 protein. The table lists 300,000 to 350,000 distinct CDR3 sequences, roughly an eighth of them singletons. This clonotype showed up just a few times. The target antigen is unknown. Whole-study results and caveats: Clones which contracted sat mainly in CM and EM if CD4+, and in EMRA if CD8+.

The chain carries TRBV4-1 and TRBJ1-2, with D maybe TRBD1 (5 bases). The sequencing sample was made of PBMCs or a T cell subset sorted from them (not recorded which). This receptor was obtained from a man aged 18 to 30 who had mild COVID-19 (a few samples of this study predate the infection). Cell type and time point are not known. The CDR3 DNA sequence: TGCGCCAGCAGCCAAATTCAGGGAGTAGGCTATGGCTACACCTTC. This codes for CASSQIQGVGYGYTF.